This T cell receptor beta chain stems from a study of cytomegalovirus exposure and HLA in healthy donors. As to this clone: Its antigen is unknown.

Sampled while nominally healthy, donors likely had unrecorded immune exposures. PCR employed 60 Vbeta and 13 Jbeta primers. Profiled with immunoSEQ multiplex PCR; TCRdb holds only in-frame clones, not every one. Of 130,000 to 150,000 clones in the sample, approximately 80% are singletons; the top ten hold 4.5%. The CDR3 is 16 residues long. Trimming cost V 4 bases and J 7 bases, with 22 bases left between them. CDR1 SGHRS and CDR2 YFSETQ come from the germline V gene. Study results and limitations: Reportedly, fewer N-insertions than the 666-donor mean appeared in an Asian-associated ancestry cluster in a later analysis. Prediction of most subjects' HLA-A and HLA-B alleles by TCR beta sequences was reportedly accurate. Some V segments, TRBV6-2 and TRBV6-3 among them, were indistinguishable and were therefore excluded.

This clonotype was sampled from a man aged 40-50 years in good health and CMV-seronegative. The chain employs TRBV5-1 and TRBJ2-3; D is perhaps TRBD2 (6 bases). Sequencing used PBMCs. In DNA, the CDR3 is TGCGCCAGCAGCGGGGGAGGAGCAGGGAGTGTGTATACGCAGTATTTT. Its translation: CASSGGGAGSVYTQYF. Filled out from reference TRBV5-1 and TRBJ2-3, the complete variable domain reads KAGVTQTPRYLIKTRGQQVTLSCSPISGHRSVSWYQQTPGQGLQFLFEYFSETQRNKGNFPGRFSGRQFSNSRSEMNVSTLELGDSALYLCASSGGGAGSVYTQYFGPGTRLTVL.